These 25 T cell receptor beta chains came from one sample sequenced in a study of OX40 agonist ivuxolimab in advanced cancers. Repertoires were generated with immunoSEQ multiplex PCR, while TCRdb's copy carries only in-frame clones and drops some. This table holds 20,000 to 25,000 clones, around 78% found once. The material sequenced was CD4+ or CD8+ T cells sorted from blood, taken in a trial of the OX40 agonist ivuxolimab. All receptors derive from an adult with an advanced solid tumor such as melanoma, head and neck, liver or kidney cancer.

This clone occurred once. V is TRBV6-4 and J is TRBJ2-3, with D tentatively TRBD1 (7 bases). This CDR3 has 14 amino acids. Germline CDR1 and CDR2: MRHNA and SNTAGT. V dropped 4 bases and J dropped 4 bases, with 12 bases sitting between them. The CDR3 spells CASSGQGGPDTQYF. As DNA, the CDR3 is TGTGCCAGCAGTGGACAGGGAGGACCAGATACGCAGTATTTT.

The CDR3 DNA reads TGTGCCAGTACGGGACAGGGAGGCTACGAGCAGTACTTC. Translating it yields CASTGQGGYEQYF. The chain combines TRBV27 with TRBJ2-7, with 9 bases identical to TRBD1. Trimming took 9 bases from V and 3 from J; bases not matched to a gene: 6. CDR3 length: 13 residues. The germline V gene encodes CDR1 MNHEY and CDR2 SMNVEV (reference sequence).

The V call is TRBV10-3, the J call TRBJ2-5; D is unresolved. Looked up from germline, CDR1 is ENHRY and CDR2 is SYGVKD. This CDR3 spans 14 amino acids. The germline V and J ends were trimmed by 2 bases and 4 bases, with 11 bases remaining between them. The CDR3 region has the DNA TGTGCCATCAGTGAGGGACCCGGCCGAGAGACCCAGTACTTC. Amino acids: CAISEGPGRETQYF.

The V and J genes are TRBV9 and TRBJ2-3, with 12 positions matching TRBD2. CDR1 and CDR2 (germline): SGDLS, YYNGEE. Trimming at V came to 9 bases and at J to 5 bases, leaving 13 bases not matched to a gene. CDR3 length: 16 residues. As DNA, the CDR3 is TGTGCCAATACCCCAGGACTAGCGGGATTGATAGATACGCAGTATTTT. Translation: CANTPGLAGLIDTQYF. Supplemented by reference TRBV9 and TRBJ2-3, the full variable domain reads DSGVTQTPKHLITATGQRVTLRCSPRSGDLSVYWYQQSLDQGLQFLIQYYNGEERAKGNILERFSAQQFPDLHSELNLSSLELGDSALYFCANTPGLAGLIDTQYFGPGTRLTVL.

CDR3 sequence reads: CASSQVSGSWGRETQYF. The DNA for the CDR3 is TGTGCCAGCAGTCAAGTTAGCGGGAGTTGGGGAAGAGAGACCCAGTACTTC. This chain joins TRBV27 and TRBJ2-5; 9 bases line up with TRBD2. Germline V CDR1 and CDR2: MNHEY, SMNVEV (reference sequence). The CDR3 length is 17 residues. J gave up 4 bases and V 5 bases, and 14 bases lay outside the gene matches.

The chain links TRBV4-3 to TRBJ2-6; D gene ambiguous. V was trimmed by 0 bases and J by 1 base, leaving 4 bases between them. Germline loops: CDR1 LGHNA, CDR2 YSLEER. The CDR3 sequence is 15 residues long. The CDR3: CASSQEGSGANVLTF. CDR3 bases: TGCGCCAGCAGCCAAGAGGGGTCTGGGGCCAACGTCCTGACTTTC.

CDR3 sequence reads: CASSLAMSGVEQYF. For the CDR3, the DNA is TGTGCCAGCAGCTTAGCGATGTCAGGGGTTGAGCAGTACTTC. The chain carries TRBV7-2 and TRBJ2-7; D might be TRBD1 (6 bases). V lost 0 bases and J lost 7, with 13 bases in between. The CDR3 runs 14 residues. The germline V gene has CDR1 SGHTA and CDR2 FQGNSA.

J is TRBJ2-7 and V is TRBV11-2; TRBD1 is a possible D gene (5 bases). The V end lost 11 bases, the J end lost 1 base, and 12 bases lay between the germline ends. The CDR3 covers 12 residues. CDR1 is SGHAT and CDR2 is FQNNGV in the germline V gene. CDR3 nucleotides: TGTGCCGTTGGGGCAGGTTCCTACGAGCAGTACTTC. Amino acids: CAVGAGSYEQYF.

This sequence joins TRBV7-8 and TRBJ2-5; maybe TRBD2 (5 bases). This CDR3 spans 15 amino acids. Germline-derived CDR1 and CDR2 are SGHVS and FQNEAQ. The germline V and J ends were trimmed by 5 bases and 2 bases, with 15 bases remaining between them. The DNA for the CDR3 is TGTGCCAGCAGCCCTCCCATGAGGGAGCAAGAGACCCAGTACTTC. Residues: CASSPPMREQETQYF.

This chain links TRBV6-1 with TRBJ2-7, with TRBD1 matching over 12 bases. Germline CDR1 reads MNHNS; CDR2 reads SASEGT. The trim removed 2 bases at V and 5 bases at J, leaving 19 bases unmatched. CDR3 length: 20 residues. For the CDR3, the DNA is TGTGCCAGCAGTGAATACTCCTTCCCGCCCGGTGGGACAGGGGGCAACGAGCAGTACTTC. This translates into CASSEYSFPPGGTGGNEQYF.

The V call is TRBV7-2, the J call TRBJ2-2; 7 bases match TRBD2. The CDR3 has 15 amino acids. V shed 2 bases, J shed 2 bases, and the junction held 2 bases outside the gene matches. Germline CDR1 reads SGHTA; CDR2 reads FQGNSA. In nucleotides, the CDR3 is TGTGCCAGCAGCTTATGGGGGGGAAACACCGGGGAGCTGTTTTTT. It specifies CASSLWGGNTGELFF.

V gene TRBV10-3 combines with J gene TRBJ1-1, with no clear D. Germline CDR1 ENHRY, CDR2 SYGVKD. V was pared by 6 bases and J by 0 bases, with 5 bases between. CDR3 length equals 12 residues. The CDR3 protein is CAIRGMNTEAFF. The CDR3 region has the DNA TGTGCCATCAGGGGGATGAACACTGAAGCTTTCTTT.

The rearrangement joins TRBV27 to TRBJ2-7; TRBD2 might be the D (5 bases). The CDR3 runs 12 residues. The germline V and J ends were trimmed by 3 bases and 3 bases, with 6 bases remaining between them. CDR1 and CDR2 from the germline V gene are MNHEY and SMNVEV (reference sequence). The CDR3 spells CASSFRGYEQYF. The CDR3 DNA reads TGTGCCAGCAGTTTTCGGGGCTACGAGCAGTACTTC.

V gene TRBV9 combines with J gene TRBJ2-7; D not certain. V was cut by 2 bases and J by 2 bases, with 11 bases left in between. CDR1 and CDR2 from the germline V gene are SGDLS and YYNGEE. This CDR3 comprises 14 residues. CDR3 residues: CASSVLASPYEQYF. The CDR3 DNA follows: TGTGCCAGCAGCGTTCTTGCCTCGCCCTACGAGCAGTACTTC.

This clone was counted a single time. The identical CDR3 is also encoded by other nucleotide sequences in the sample. V is TRBV27 and J is TRBJ2-6; no reliable D call. V lost 6 bases to trimming and J lost 4 bases, with 7 bases between them. This CDR3 comprises 13 residues. CDR1 and CDR2 (germline): MNHEY, SMNVEV (reference sequence). The CDR3, as DNA: TGTGCCAGCAGCCCCAGGGGGGCCAACGTCCTGACTTTC. Amino acids: CASSPRGANVLTF.

The chain employs TRBV11-1 and TRBJ1-2; D unclear. Germline CDR1 is SGHAT and CDR2 is FQDESV (reference sequence). The V and J ends lost 6 bases and 3 bases respectively, with 11 bases between them. The CDR3 spans 13 residues. CDR3 in DNA: TGTGCCAGCAGTCCGACCTCGCACTATGGCTACACCTTC. Its translation: CASSPTSHYGYTF. Together with reference TRBV11-1 and TRBJ1-2, the CDR3 gives the full variable domain: EAEVAQSPRYKITEKSQAVAFWCDPISGHATLYWYRQILGQGPELLVQFQDESVVDDSQLPKDRFSAERLKGVDSTLKIQPAELGDSAMYLCASSPTSHYGYTFGSGTRLTVV.

The chain links TRBV7-2 to TRBJ2-7; 9 bases match TRBD2. This CDR3 has 14 amino acids. V was clipped by 3 bases and J by 3 bases; unmatched bases: 3. CDR1 SGHTA and CDR2 FQGNSA come from the germline V gene. The CDR3 spells CASSFSGSGYEQYF. For the CDR3, the DNA is TGTGCCAGCAGCTTTAGCGGGAGCGGCTACGAGCAGTACTTC.

This sequence joins TRBV10-1 and TRBJ2-7; TRBD1 matches 9 bases. V was pared by 3 bases and J by 3 bases, with 6 bases of the junction left unmatched. CDR1 WNHNN and CDR2 SYGVQD come from the germline V gene (reference sequence). CDR3 length equals 15 residues. The CDR3 nucleotides read TGCGCCAGCAGTGACTCGAGGGGACAGGGCTACGAGCAGTACTTC. This gives the protein CASSDSRGQGYEQYF.

This sequence joins TRBV7-8 and TRBJ2-7; no definite D call. V lost 2 bases and J 7 bases, leaving 6 bases between the germline ends. Germline V lookup: CDR1 SGHVS, CDR2 FQNEAQ. CDR3 length: 11 residues. CDR3 in DNA: TGTGCCAGCAGCTTACGTGGGGAGCAGTACTTC. Translated: CASSLRGEQYF. Combining the CDR3 with reference TRBV7-8 and TRBJ2-7 gives the whole variable domain GAGVSQSPRYKVAKRGQDVALRCDPISGHVSLFWYQQALGQGPEFLTYFQNEAQLDKSGLPSDRFFAERPEGSVSTLKIQRTQQEDSAVYLCASSLRGEQYFGPGTRLTVT.

The chain combines TRBV2 with TRBJ2-2; D unresolved. The CDR3 sequence is 14 residues long. The V gene's germline CDR1 is SNHLY and CDR2 FYNNEI. The ends were cut back, 7 bases at V and 2 bases at J, with 11 bases in the middle. The CDR3 nucleotides read TGTGCCAGCATCCATGTCGAAAACACCGGGGAGCTGTTTTTT. It translates to CASIHVENTGELFF. The variable domain in full, with the rest retrieved from reference TRBV2 and TRBJ2-2, is EPEVTQTPSHQVTQMGQEVILRCVPISNHLYFYWYRQILGQKVEFLVSFYNNEISEKSEIFDDQFSVERPDGSNFTLKIRSTKLEDSAMYFCASIHVENTGELFFGEGSRLTVL.

V gene TRBV4-3 combines with J gene TRBJ2-1, with a possible D match to TRBD2 (5 bases). Germline CDR1 LGHNA, CDR2 YSLEER. The CDR3 spans 17 residues. Trimming pared 0 bases from V and 0 bases from J, leaving 12 bases between. The CDR3 is CASSQDGPGSSYNEQFF. In DNA form, the CDR3 reads TGCGCCAGCAGCCAAGATGGACCGGGAAGCTCCTACAATGAGCAGTTCTTC.

The table lists this clone with a few counts. This sequence joins TRBV11-2 and TRBJ2-7; perhaps TRBD1 as D (5 bases). The germline V gene encodes CDR1 SGHAT and CDR2 FQNNGV. The CDR3 length is 14 residues. Trimming left V 5 bases short and J 2 bases short, with 13 bases between. The CDR3 region is CASSPTGQPYEQYF. DNA for the CDR3: TGTGCCAGCAGCCCCACAGGCCAACCCTACGAGCAGTACTTC.

On this clone: Other DNA sequences within the sample encode an identical CDR3. The V gene is TRBV6-5, the J gene TRBJ1-2, with TRBD1 matching 7 bases. J gave up 5 bases and V 0 bases, and 3 bases lay outside the gene matches. Per germline, CDR1 MNHEY and CDR2 SVGAGI. The length of the CDR3 is 14 residues. The CDR3 bases are TGTGCCAGCAGTTACTCGGGGACAGCATATGGCTACACCTTC. Translated: CASSYSGTAYGYTF.

The rearrangement uses TRBV27 and TRBJ2-3; D ambiguous. V lost 2 bases, J lost 4 bases, and 10 bases lay in between. This CDR3 is 14 amino acids long. CDR1 is MNHEY and CDR2 is SMNVEV in the germline V gene (reference sequence). CDR3 amino acids: CASSLVGNADTQYF. CDR3 DNA: TGTGCCAGCAGTTTAGTAGGAAATGCAGATACGCAGTATTTT.

The gene calls are TRBV7-9 and TRBJ2-1; 7 bases map to TRBD2. V trimming: 4 bases; J trimming: 6 bases; junction bases outside the gene matches: 15. CDR3 length: 17 residues. Germline-derived CDR1 and CDR2 are SEHNR and FQNEAQ (reference sequence). CDR3 amino acids: CASSSTLGVAGVNEQFF. CDR3 bases: TGTGCCAGCAGCTCCACCCTAGGGGTAGCGGGCGTCAATGAGCAGTTCTTC.